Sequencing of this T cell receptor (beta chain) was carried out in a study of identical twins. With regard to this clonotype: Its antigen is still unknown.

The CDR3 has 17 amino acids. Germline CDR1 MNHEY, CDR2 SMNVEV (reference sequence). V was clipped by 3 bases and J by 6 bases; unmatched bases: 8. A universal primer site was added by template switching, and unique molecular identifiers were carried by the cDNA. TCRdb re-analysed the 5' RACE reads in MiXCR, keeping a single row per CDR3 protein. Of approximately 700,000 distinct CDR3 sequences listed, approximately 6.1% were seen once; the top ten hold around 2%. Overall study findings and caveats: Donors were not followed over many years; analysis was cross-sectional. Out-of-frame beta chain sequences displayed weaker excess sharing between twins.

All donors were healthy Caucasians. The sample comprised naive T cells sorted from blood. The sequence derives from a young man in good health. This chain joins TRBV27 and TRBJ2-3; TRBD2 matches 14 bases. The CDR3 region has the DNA TGTGCCAGCAGTTTCCGACTAGCGGGAGGGCCATCCGATACGCAGTATTTT. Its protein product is CASSFRLAGGPSDTQYF.